These 10 T cell receptor beta chains were all obtained from the same sample, sequenced in a study of shared clonotypes between healthy human individuals. Only in-frame clones appear in the TCRdb table, and some are missing; sequencing was by immunoSEQ multiplex PCR. The data contain around 2,000,000 clones, roughly 94% of them singletons. Sequencing used naive CD4+ T cells sorted from blood. Indicated subset: CD45RA+ positively selected. The receptor set was obtained from a man younger than 35 in good health.

The CDR3 here is CASSYSSSGIGNEQFF. The CDR3 DNA is TGTGCCAGCAGTTACTCGTCCAGCGGGATTGGGAATGAGCAGTTCTTC. The chain combines TRBV6-5 with TRBJ2-1, with 7 bases that match TRBD2. The CDR3 contains 16 residues. V lost 0 bases to trimming and J lost 7 bases; unmatched junction nucleotides: 9. From germline, CDR1 is MNHEY and CDR2 SVGAGI.

The chain carries TRBV5-8 and TRBJ2-1; tentative D call: TRBD2 (5 bases). The CDR3 is 14 residues long. The germline gives CDR1 SGHTS, CDR2 YDEGEE. V was shortened by 4 bases and J by 5 bases, with 13 bases between the two germline ends. The CDR3 DNA sequence: TGTGCCAGCAGCCTTCGGACGGGGAACAATGAGCAGTTCTTC. This gives the protein CASSLRTGNNEQFF.

Concerning this clone: This same CDR3 is encoded by further DNA sequences in the sample. The genes are TRBV28 and TRBJ1-3; D might be TRBD1 (6 bases). V dropped 2 bases and J dropped 4 bases, with 9 bases sitting between them. From germline, CDR1 is MDHEN and CDR2 SYDVKM. This CDR3 spans 14 amino acids. The CDR3 spells CASSLVQGGNTIYF. CDR3 nucleotide sequence: TGTGCCAGCAGTTTAGTGCAGGGGGGAAACACCATATATTTT.

The chain carries TRBV27 and TRBJ1-5, with TRBD1 as a possible D gene (5 bases). V lost 6 bases, J lost 5 bases, and 14 bases lay in between. Germline V gene sequence: CDR1 MNHEY, CDR2 SMNVEV (reference sequence). The CDR3 loop spans 14 amino acids. The CDR3 DNA reads as TGTGCCAGCAGACTCGGACGGGGCGATCAGCCCCAGCATTTT. It is translated as CASRLGRGDQPQHF.

The chain has TRBV7-2 and TRBJ2-5; weak D call: TRBD2 (6 bases). V was cut by 1 base and J by 10 bases, with 16 bases left in between. Germline V gene sequence: CDR1 SGHTA, CDR2 FQGNSA. The CDR3 spans 14 residues. CDR3 nucleotides: TGTGCCAGCAGCTTAGGGGGGACCGACGGGGGCCAGTACTTC. Its translation is CASSLGGTDGGQYF.

The chain links TRBV28 to TRBJ1-2; D ambiguous. Trimming removed 3 bases at V and 7 bases at J, with 9 bases between. The CDR3 covers 12 residues. The germline gives CDR1 MDHEN, CDR2 SYDVKM. CDR3 residues: CASSLIGTGYTF. Written as DNA, the CDR3 is TGTGCCAGCAGTTTGATAGGTACTGGCTACACCTTC.

The rearrangement links TRBV15 to TRBJ1-1; D possibly corresponds to TRBD1 (5 bases). V was clipped by 5 bases and J by 5 bases, with 15 bases between them. CDR1 and CDR2 from the germline V gene are LNHNV and YYDKDF (reference sequence). The CDR3 runs to 14 residues. CDR3 nucleotides: TGTGCCACCAGCTCTCCCCCGCGGGGGACTGAAGCTTTCTTT. Translating gives CATSSPPRGTEAFF. Using reference TRBV15 and TRBJ1-1 for the parts outside the CDR3, the full variable domain is DAMVIQNPRYQVTQFGKPVTLSCSQTLNHNVMYWYQQKSSQAPKLLFHYYDKDFNNEADTPDNFQSRRPNTSFCFLDIRSPGLGDTAMYLCATSSPPRGTEAFFGQGTRLTVV.

The V call is TRBV14, the J call TRBJ1-1; D uncertain. This CDR3 is built from 12 residues. Germline V gene sequence: CDR1 SGHDN, CDR2 FVKESK. Trimming took off 0 bases at V and 11 bases at J, with 10 bases between the two ends. This CDR3 is CASSQEGMAAFF. As DNA, the CDR3 is TGTGCCAGCAGCCAAGAGGGAATGGCGGCTTTCTTT.

Details on this clone: This CDR3 is also generated by other DNA sequences in the sample. The CDR3 is CSVGTGGYGYTF. The CDR3 coding sequence is TGCAGCGTGGGGACAGGAGGTTATGGCTACACCTTC. The J gene is TRBJ1-2, the V gene TRBV29-1; 8 bases map to TRBD1. This CDR3 is 12 amino acids long. The trim removed 6 bases at V and 5 bases at J, leaving 5 bases unmatched. Germline V gene data show CDR1 as SQVTM and CDR2 as ANQGSEA.

The chain joins TRBV19 to TRBJ2-7; D possibly corresponds to TRBD1 (6 bases). The CDR3 has 14 amino acids. Germline V gene data show CDR1 as LNHDA and CDR2 as SQIVND (reference sequence). Trimming removed 6 bases at V and 2 bases at J, with 14 bases between. DNA for the CDR3: TGTGCCAGTAGCCGGAAGCAGGGGACCTACGAGCAGTACTTC. This encodes CASSRKQGTYEQYF.